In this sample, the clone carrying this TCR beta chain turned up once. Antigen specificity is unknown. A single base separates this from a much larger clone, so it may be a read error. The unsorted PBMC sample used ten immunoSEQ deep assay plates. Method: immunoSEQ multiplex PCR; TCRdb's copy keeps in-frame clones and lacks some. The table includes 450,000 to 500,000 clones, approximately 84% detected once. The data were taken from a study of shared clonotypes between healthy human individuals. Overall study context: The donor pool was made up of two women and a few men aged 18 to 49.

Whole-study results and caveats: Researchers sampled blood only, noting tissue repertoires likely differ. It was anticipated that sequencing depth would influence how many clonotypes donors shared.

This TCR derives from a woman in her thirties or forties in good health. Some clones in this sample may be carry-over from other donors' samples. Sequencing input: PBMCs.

This CDR3 reads CASLPRDSASSEQYF. DNA for the CDR3: TGTGCCAGCTTACCACGCGACAGCGCAAGTTCCGAGCAGTACTTC. This chain joins TRBV18 and TRBJ2-7; the D gene is possibly TRBD1 (5 bases). CDR1 KGHSH and CDR2 LQKENI come from the germline V gene. CDR3 size: 15 residues.